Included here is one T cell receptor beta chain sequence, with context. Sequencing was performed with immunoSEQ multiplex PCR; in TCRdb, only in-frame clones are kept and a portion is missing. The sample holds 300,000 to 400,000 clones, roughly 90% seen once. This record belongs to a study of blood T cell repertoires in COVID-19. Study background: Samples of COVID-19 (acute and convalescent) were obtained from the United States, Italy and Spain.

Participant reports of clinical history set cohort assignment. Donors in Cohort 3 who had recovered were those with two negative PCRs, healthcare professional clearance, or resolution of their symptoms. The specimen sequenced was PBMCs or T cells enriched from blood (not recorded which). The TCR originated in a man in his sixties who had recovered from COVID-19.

CDR3 nucleotides: TGTGCCATCAGTGGCGGTAGGGGGCACTCCTACGAGCAGTACTTC. Its protein is CAISGGRGHSYEQYF. The V gene is TRBV10-3, the J gene TRBJ2-7, with 7 bases aligning to TRBD1. Germline CDR1 reads ENHRY; CDR2 reads SYGVKD. V shed 4 bases, J shed 0 bases, and the junction held 6 bases outside the gene matches. CDR3 size: 15 residues.